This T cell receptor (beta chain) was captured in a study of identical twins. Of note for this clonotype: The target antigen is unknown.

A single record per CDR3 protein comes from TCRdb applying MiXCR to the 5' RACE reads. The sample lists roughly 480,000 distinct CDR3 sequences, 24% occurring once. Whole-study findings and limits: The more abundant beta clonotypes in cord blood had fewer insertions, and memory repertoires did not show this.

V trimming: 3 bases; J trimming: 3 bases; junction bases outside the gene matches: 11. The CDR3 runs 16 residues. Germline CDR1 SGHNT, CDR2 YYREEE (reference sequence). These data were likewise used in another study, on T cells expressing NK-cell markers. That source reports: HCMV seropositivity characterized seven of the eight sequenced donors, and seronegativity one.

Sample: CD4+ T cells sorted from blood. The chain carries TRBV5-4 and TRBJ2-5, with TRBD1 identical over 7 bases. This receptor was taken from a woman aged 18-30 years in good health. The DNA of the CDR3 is TGTGCCAGCAGCTCACCCCAAGGAACAGGGGAAGAGACCCAGTACTTC. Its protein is CASSSPQGTGEETQYF.